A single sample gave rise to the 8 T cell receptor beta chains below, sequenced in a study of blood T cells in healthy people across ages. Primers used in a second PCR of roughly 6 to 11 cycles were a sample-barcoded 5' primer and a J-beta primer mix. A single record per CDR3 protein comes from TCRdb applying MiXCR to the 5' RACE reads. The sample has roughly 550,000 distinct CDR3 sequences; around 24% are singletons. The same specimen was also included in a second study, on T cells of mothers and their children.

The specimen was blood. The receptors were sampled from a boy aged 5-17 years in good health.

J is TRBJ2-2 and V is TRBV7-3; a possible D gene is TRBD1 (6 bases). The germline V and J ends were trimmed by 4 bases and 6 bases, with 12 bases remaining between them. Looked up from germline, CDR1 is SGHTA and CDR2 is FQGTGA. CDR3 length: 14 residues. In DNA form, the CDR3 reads TGTGCCAGCAGCTCAGGGGTCGGGGCCGGGGAGCTGTTTTTT. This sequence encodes CASSSGVGAGELFF.

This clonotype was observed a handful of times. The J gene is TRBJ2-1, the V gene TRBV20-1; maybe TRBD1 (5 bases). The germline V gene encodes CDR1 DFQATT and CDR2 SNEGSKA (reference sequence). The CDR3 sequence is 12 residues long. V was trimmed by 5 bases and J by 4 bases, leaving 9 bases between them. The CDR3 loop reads CSALGPYNEQFF. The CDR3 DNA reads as TGCAGTGCTCTGGGGCCATACAATGAGCAGTTCTTC.

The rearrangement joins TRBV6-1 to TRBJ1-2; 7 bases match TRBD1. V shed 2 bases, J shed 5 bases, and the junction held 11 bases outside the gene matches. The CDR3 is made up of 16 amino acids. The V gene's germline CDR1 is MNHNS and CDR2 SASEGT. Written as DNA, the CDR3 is TGTGCCAGCAGTGAATCAGAGACAGGGTCTCCATATGGCTACACCTTC. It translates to CASSESETGSPYGYTF.

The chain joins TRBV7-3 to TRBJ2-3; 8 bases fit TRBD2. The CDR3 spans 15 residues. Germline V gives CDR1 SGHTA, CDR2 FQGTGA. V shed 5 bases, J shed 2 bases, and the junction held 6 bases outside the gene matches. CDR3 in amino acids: CASSAGGDLTDTQYF. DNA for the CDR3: TGTGCCAGCAGCGCGGGAGGCGACCTCACAGATACGCAGTATTTT.

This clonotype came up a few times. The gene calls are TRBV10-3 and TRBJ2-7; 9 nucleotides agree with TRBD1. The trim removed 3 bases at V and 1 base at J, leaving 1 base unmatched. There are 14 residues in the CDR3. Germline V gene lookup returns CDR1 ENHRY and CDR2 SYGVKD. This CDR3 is CAISEGTGSYEQYF. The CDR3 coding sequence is TGTGCCATCAGTGAAGGGACAGGGTCCTACGAGCAGTACTTC.

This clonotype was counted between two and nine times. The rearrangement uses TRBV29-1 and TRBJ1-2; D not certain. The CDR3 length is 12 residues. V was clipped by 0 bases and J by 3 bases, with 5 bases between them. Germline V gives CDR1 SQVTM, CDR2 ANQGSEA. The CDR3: CSVEDQDYGYTF. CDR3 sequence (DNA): TGCAGCGTTGAAGATCAGGACTATGGCTACACCTTC.

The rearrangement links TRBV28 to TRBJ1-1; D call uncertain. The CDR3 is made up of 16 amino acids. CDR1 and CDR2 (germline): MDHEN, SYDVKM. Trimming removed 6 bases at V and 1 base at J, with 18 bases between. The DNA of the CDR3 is TGTGCCAGCAGCCCCCGGGCGTGGCCGTGGAACACTGAAGCTTTCTTT. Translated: CASSPRAWPWNTEAFF.

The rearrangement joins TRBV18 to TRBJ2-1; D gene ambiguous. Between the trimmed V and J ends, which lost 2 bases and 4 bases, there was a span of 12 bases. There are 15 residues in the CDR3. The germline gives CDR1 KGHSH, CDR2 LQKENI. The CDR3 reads CASSPGQAEYNEQFF. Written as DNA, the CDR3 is TGTGCCAGCTCACCAGGGCAGGCGGAATACAATGAGCAGTTCTTC.